This T cell receptor beta chain came from a study of T cell responses to AZD1222 COVID-19 vaccine. Across the study: Investigators merged groups given second doses at roughly 4 or roughly 12 weeks.

The assay was immunoSEQ multiplex PCR, and TCRdb's table has in-frame clones only and misses some. The profile shows around 200,000 clones, just over 85% of them singletons. Study-wide results and caveats: A rise in Spike-specific TCR breadth and depth followed two AZD1222 doses. The reported proportion of spike-specific TCRs targeting unmutated variant regions was nearly half.

Trimming removed 5 bases at V and 3 bases at J, with 5 bases between. CDR1 is SGHVS, CDR2 FQNEAQ, per germline. The CDR3 is 11 residues long. This clone turned up a few times. Its matching antigen is unknown. The sequencing here drew on peripheral blood, taken on day 0 of AZD1222 vaccination. This TCR came from an adult in good health. V and J are TRBV7-8 and TRBJ2-7; no firm D call. Here the CDR3 DNA reads TGTGCCAGCAGCCCATACTACGAGCAGTACTTC. This sequence encodes CASSPYYEQYF.